Sequencing of this T cell receptor (beta chain) was carried out in a study of regulatory T cells in long-lasting Graves disease. Documented time point: newly diagnosed GD, antithyroid drugs for less than 3 months. PBMC-derived RNA was used for the TCR library. J was trimmed by 5 bases and V by 7 bases; bases with no gene match: 10. The CDR3 length is 16 residues. Germline CDR1 MGHRA, CDR2 YSYEKL. Turning to this clonotype: Its specificity is unknown.

To make TCR beta libraries, researchers used iRepertoire HTBI primers and Arm-PCR of CDR3 regions. MiXCR, run by TCRdb on the multiplex PCR reads, gives a single entry per CDR3 protein. Found here are hundreds of thousands of distinct CDR3 sequences, roughly 12% of them singletons; the top ten hold roughly 10%. Study-level results: Favoring TRBV28, TRBJ1-2 and TRBJ2-5 was a feature seen in persistent disease.

Another study also made use of these data, one on T cells in Graves' hyperthyroidism and ophthalmopathy. That report adds: TCR CDR3 regions were first amplified by RT-PCR with HTBI primers. Most clonotypes expanded in thyroid above 0.001 were likewise present in blood.

This clonotype originated in a man younger than 45 with Graves disease. The material sequenced was peripheral blood mononuclear cells (PBMCs), taken at new diagnosis, from a patient treated with antithyroid drugs. The chain carries TRBV4-1 and TRBJ2-5; 13 bases line up with TRBD2. In DNA form, the CDR3 reads TGCGCCAGCATACCGGGACTAGCGGGAAAGGGGGAGACCCAGTACTTC. Its protein is CASIPGLAGKGETQYF.